This record looks at one TCR beta chain sequence and its context. Its antigen remains unknown. This sample is drawn from a study of siplizumab effects on memory and regulatory T cells. Study-level results: The study found that siplizumab significantly reduced alloreactive sequences traceable to unstimulated CD4+ memory cells. Researchers did not confirm the suppressive function of proliferating Tregs from siplizumab cultures.

The ends were cut back, 3 bases at V and 8 bases at J, with 17 bases in the middle. This CDR3 comprises 15 residues. CDR1 and CDR2 (germline): SGHTA, FQGTGA. Sequenced by immunoSEQ multiplex PCR; TCRdb stores in-frame clones only, minus some. The sample contains about 100,000 clones, around 90% of which appear only once. This receptor was obtained from a human donor in good health. Sequenced: CD4+ T cells sorted from blood. The rearrangement uses TRBV7-3 and TRBJ2-1; a weak D match, TRBD2 (6 bases). Written as DNA, the CDR3 is TGTGCCAGCAGCTTCTCTCTAGCGTTGAGGGATGAGCAGTTCTTC. It yields the protein CASSFSLALRDEQFF.